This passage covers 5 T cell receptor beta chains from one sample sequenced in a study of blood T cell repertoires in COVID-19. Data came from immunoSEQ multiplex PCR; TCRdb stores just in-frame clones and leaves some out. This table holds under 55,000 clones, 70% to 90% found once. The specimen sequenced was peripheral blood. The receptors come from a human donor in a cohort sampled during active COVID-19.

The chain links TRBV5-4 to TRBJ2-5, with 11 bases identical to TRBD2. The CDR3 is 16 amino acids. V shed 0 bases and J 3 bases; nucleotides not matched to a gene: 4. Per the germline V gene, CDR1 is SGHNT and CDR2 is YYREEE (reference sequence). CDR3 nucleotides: TGTGCCAGCAGCTTGGTTCTAGCGGGAGGAGAAGAGACCCAGTACTTC. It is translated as CASSLVLAGGEETQYF.

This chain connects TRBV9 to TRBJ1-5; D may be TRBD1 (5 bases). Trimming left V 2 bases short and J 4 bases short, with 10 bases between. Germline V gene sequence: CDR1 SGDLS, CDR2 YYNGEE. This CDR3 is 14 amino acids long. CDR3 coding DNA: TGTGCCAGCAGCGTTACCGGGGGGAATCAGCCCCAGCATTTT. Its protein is CASSVTGGNQPQHF. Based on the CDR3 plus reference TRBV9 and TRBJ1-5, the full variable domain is DSGVTQTPKHLITATGQRVTLRCSPRSGDLSVYWYQQSLDQGLQFLIQYYNGEERAKGNILERFSAQQFPDLHSELNLSSLELGDSALYFCASSVTGGNQPQHFGDGTRLSIL.

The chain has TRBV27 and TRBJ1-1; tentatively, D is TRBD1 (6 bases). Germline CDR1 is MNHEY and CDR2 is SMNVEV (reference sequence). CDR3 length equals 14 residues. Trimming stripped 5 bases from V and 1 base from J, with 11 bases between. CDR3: CASSTGLGNTEAFF. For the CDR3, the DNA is TGTGCCAGCAGTACAGGGTTGGGGAACACTGAAGCTTTCTTT.

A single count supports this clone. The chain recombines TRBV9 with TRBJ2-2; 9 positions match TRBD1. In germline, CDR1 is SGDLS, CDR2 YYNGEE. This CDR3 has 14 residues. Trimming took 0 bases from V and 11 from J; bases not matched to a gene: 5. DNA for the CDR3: TGTGCCAGCAGCGTAGAGGGACAGGGTGGAGAGCTGTTTTTT. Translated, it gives CASSVEGQGGELFF.

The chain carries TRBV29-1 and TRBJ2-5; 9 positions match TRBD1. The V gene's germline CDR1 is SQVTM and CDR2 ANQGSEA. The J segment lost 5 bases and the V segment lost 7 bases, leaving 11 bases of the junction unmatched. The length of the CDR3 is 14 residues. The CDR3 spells CSAIPLGTGETQYF. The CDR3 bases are TGCAGCGCCATACCCCTGGGGACAGGGGAGACCCAGTACTTC.